These T cell receptor beta chains were read from a single sample in a study of OX40 agonist ivuxolimab in advanced cancers. Generated by immunoSEQ multiplex PCR, the TCRdb table keeps only in-frame clones and is missing some. The sample consists of about 69,000 clones, roughly 84% of them appearing once. The specimen comprised CD4+ or CD8+ T cells sorted from blood, sampled in a trial of the OX40 agonist ivuxolimab. All receptors come from an adult with an advanced solid tumor such as melanoma, head and neck, liver or kidney cancer. CDR3s include the opening cysteine and the closing phenylalanine or tryptophan. Fields, in order: clone size, V gene, CDR3 length, D gene, J gene, CDR3 protein, CDR3 DNA. D genes are given only for firm matches. Clone size is not always given. Where it is, it says once, few, many or a class for expanded clones.

-	TRBV5-8	15	TRBD1	TRBJ1-1	CASSDRQGRAPEAFF	TGTGCCAGCAGCGACCGACAGGGAAGGGCGCCTGAAGCTTTCTTT
once	TRBV6-5	12	-	TRBJ1-1	CASSDRLVEAFF	TGTGCCAGCAGTGACAGATTGGTAGAAGCTTTCTTT
-	TRBV10-3	14	-	TRBJ2-4	CAITPDLAKNIQYF	TGTGCCATCACGCCTGATCTAGCCAAAAACATTCAGTACTTC
once	TRBV27	19	TRBD2	TRBJ2-1	CASSLRGLAGGGSYNEQFF	TGTGCCAGCAGTTTGAGGGGACTAGCGGGAGGAGGGTCCTACAATGAGCAGTTCTTC
-	TRBV5-1	16	TRBD1	TRBJ2-3	CASSLVGQGAPDTQYF	TGCGCCAGCAGCTTGGTTGGACAGGGGGCCCCAGATACGCAGTATTTT
once	TRBV4-1	15	TRBD1	TRBJ2-3	CASSHEGTGTDTQYF	TGCGCCAGCAGCCACGAGGGGACAGGGACAGATACGCAGTATTTT
-	TRBV7-2	18	TRBD2	TRBJ2-1	CASSSRPPLAGAQSEQFF	TGTGCCAGCAGCTCCCGGCCCCCACTAGCGGGAGCCCAAAGTGAGCAGTTCTTC
-	TRBV4-2	15	TRBD2	TRBJ2-5	CASSFRGGDAETQYF	TGTGCCAGCAGCTTCCGCGGGGGGGACGCGGAGACCCAGTACTTC
-	TRBV30	13	-	TRBJ2-7	CAWSGDMGYEQYF	TGTGCCTGGAGCGGGGACATGGGGTACGAGCAGTACTTC
-	TRBV30	12	-	TRBJ2-7	CAWSPTGYEQYF	TGTGCCTGGAGTCCGACAGGCTACGAGCAGTACTTC
-	TRBV4-3	14	-	TRBJ1-1	CASSQVGSNTEAFF	TGCGCCAGCAGCCAAGTTGGCTCGAACACTGAAGCTTTCTTT
few	TRBV6-1	11	-	TRBJ2-7	CASRSSYEQYF	TGTGCCAGCAGGAGCTCCTACGAGCAGTACTTC
-	TRBV4-2	16	TRBD1	TRBJ2-7	CASSQALTGGSYEQYF	TGTGCCAGCAGCCAAGCGCTTACAGGGGGTTCCTACGAGCAGTACTTC
-	TRBV11-3	15	TRBD1	TRBJ1-1	CASSSGTAMNTEAFF	TGTGCCAGCAGCTCGGGGACAGCCATGAACACTGAAGCTTTCTTT
-	TRBV5-1	16	-	TRBJ2-2	CASSPTVRGYTGELFF	TGCGCCAGCAGCCCAACGGTCAGAGGGTACACCGGGGAGCTGTTTTTT
-	TRBV30	15	TRBD2	TRBJ2-1	CAWRGGKENYNEQFF	TGTGCCTGGAGGGGGGGGAAGGAAAATTACAATGAGCAGTTCTTC
-	TRBV10-3	15	-	TRBJ1-2	CAISEGGGGDYGYTF	TGTGCCATCAGTGAGGGGGGAGGCGGGGACTATGGCTACACCTTC
once	TRBV7-6	19	TRBD1	TRBJ2-6	CASSAHPTGYSSGANVLTF	TGTGCCAGCAGCGCCCACCCGACAGGGTACTCCTCTGGGGCCAACGTCCTGACTTTC
-	TRBV7-9	13	TRBD2	TRBJ2-6	CAAGAYGANVLTF	TGTGCCGCGGGAGCGTATGGGGCCAACGTCCTGACTTTC
-	TRBV9	16	TRBD2	TRBJ2-5	CASSGPPQRGGETQYF	TGTGCCAGCAGCGGACCCCCCCAGCGGGGGGGGGAGACCCAGTACTTC
-	TRBV15	17	-	TRBJ1-6	CATSRESGSSYNSPLHF	TGTGCCACCAGCAGAGAATCCGGTTCTTCCTATAATTCACCCCTCCACTTT
few	TRBV11-3	18	TRBD1	TRBJ2-2	CASKGRTGKLLHTGELFF	TGTGCCAGCAAAGGTCGGACAGGGAAACTCCTTCACACCGGGGAGCTGTTTTTT
-	TRBV18	14	-	TRBJ2-7	CASSRDGDSYEQYF	TGTGCCAGCTCACGGGACGGAGACTCCTACGAGCAGTACTTC
-	TRBV7-2	13	-	TRBJ2-2	CASSSTYRGELFF	TGTGCCAGCAGCTCGACCTATCGCGGGGAGCTGTTTTTT
-	TRBV5-6	15	-	TRBJ1-3	CASSLGPTSGNTIYF	TGTGCCAGCAGCTTGGGTCCGACCTCTGGAAACACCATATATTTT
-	TRBV7-8	15	TRBD1	TRBJ2-7	CASSIQGASSYEQYF	TGTGCCAGCAGCATACAGGGGGCGAGCTCCTACGAGCAGTACTTC
-	TRBV5-1	15	-	TRBJ1-1	CASRESVGGYTEAFF	TGCGCCAGCAGGGAGTCGGTAGGAGGTTACACTGAAGCTTTCTTT
few	TRBV5-1	14	-	TRBJ2-3	CASSFSDRTDTQYF	TGCGCCAGCAGCTTTTCCGACAGAACAGATACGCAGTATTTT